These 23 T cell receptor beta chains were all obtained from the same sample, sequenced in a study of T cells in Graves' hyperthyroidism and ophthalmopathy. From RNA transcripts, TCR beta CDR3 regions were amplified. When the TCR CDR3 underwent first-round RT-PCR, the HTBI primer set was used. TCRdb fed the multiplex PCR reads into MiXCR, producing one record per CDR3 protein. The data hold 500,000 to 700,000 distinct CDR3 sequences, with approximately 15% observed a single time. Sequences were obtained from blood. The origin of the receptors is a woman between 18 and 29 years old with Graves' hyperthyroidism.

This clonotype occurred once. This chain joins TRBV3-1 and TRBJ2-5, with 9 positions matching TRBD2. The length of the CDR3 is 14 residues. Germline-derived CDR1 and CDR2 are LGHDT and YNNKEL (reference sequence). V dropped 4 bases and J dropped 5; count of bases not matched to a gene: 5. This chain's CDR3 is CASSPGLAPETQYF. The CDR3 DNA reads as TGTGCCAGCAGCCCCGGACTAGCGCCCGAGACCCAGTACTTC.

This clonotype was counted only a few times. The chain's CDR3 is CASSLGQGRSGANVLTF. The DNA of the CDR3 is TGTGCCAGCAGCCTCGGACAGGGTCGCTCTGGGGCCAACGTCCTGACTTTC. The V gene is TRBV3-1, the J gene TRBJ2-6; 8 nucleotides align to TRBD1. Germline loops: CDR1 LGHDT, CDR2 YNNKEL (reference sequence). The CDR3 is 17 residues long. J gave up 0 bases and V 4 bases, and 5 bases lay outside the gene matches.

This clonotype was recorded many times. The chain uses TRBV11-3 and TRBJ2-7; the D gene is possibly TRBD1 (6 bases). Germline-derived CDR1 and CDR2 are SGHNT and YENEEA. The CDR3 covers 15 residues. With 8 bases removed from V and 0 bases from J, the gap between germline ends came to 17 bases. The CDR3 protein is CASGQVAGASYEQYF. The CDR3 nucleotides read TGTGCCAGCGGACAAGTCGCAGGGGCCTCCTACGAGCAGTACTTC.

The sample holds many counts of this clonotype. V gene TRBV6-2 or TRBV6-3 combines with J gene TRBJ2-7, with TRBD2 matching 9 bases. In germline, CDR1 is MNHEY, CDR2 SVGEGT. V gave up 4 bases and J gave up 6 bases; unmatched junction bases: 7. The CDR3 runs 14 residues. The CDR3 DNA reads TGTGCCAGCAGTTTCCGCGGGAGGGCCGGCGAGCAGTACTTC. Protein product: CASSFRGRAGEQYF.

This clonotype was picked up many times. The genes are TRBV7-2 and TRBJ2-3; D tentatively reads TRBD1 or TRBD2 (5 bases each). There are 13 residues in the CDR3. CDR1 and CDR2 (germline): SGHTA, FQGNSA. V lost 1 base and J lost 8, with 10 bases in between. The CDR3 nucleotides are TGTGCCAGCAGCTTAGGGGGGTCGGCTACGCAGTATTTT. Translating gives CASSLGGSATQYF. Supplemented by reference TRBV7-2 and TRBJ2-3, the full variable domain reads GAGVSQSPSNKVTEKGKDVELRCDPISGHTALYWYRQSLGQGLEFLIYFQGNSAPDKSGLPSDRFSAERTGGSVSTLTIQRTQQEDSAVYLCASSLGGSATQYFGPGTRLTVL.

This clonotype was seen only once. The chain links TRBV14 to TRBJ2-7; the match to TRBD1 covers 7 bases. Germline V gives CDR1 SGHDN, CDR2 FVKESK. The CDR3 totals 15 residues. Unmatched junction bases numbered 7, after V lost 0 bases and J lost 5 bases. CDR3 loop: CASSQDNDRADEQYF. The CDR3, as DNA: TGTGCCAGCAGCCAAGATAACGACAGGGCTGACGAGCAGTACTTC. Together with reference TRBV14 and TRBJ2-7, the CDR3 gives the full variable domain: EAGVTQFPSHSVIEKGQTVTLRCDPISGHDNLYWYRRVMGKEIKFLLHFVKESKQDESGMPNNRFLAERTGGTYSTLKVQPAELEDSGVYFCASSQDNDRADEQYFGPGTRLTVT.

The count of this clonotype is one. A read error is possible here, since a much larger clone lies one base away. The chain joins TRBV20-1 to TRBJ2-3; unclear D gene. Germline V CDR1 and CDR2: DFQATT, SNEGSKA (reference sequence). Trimming left V 2 bases short and J 1 base short, with 10 bases between. This CDR3 has 14 amino acids. Here the CDR3 DNA reads TGCAGTGCTAGAAGCGCGATCGGCACAGATACGCAGTATTTT. This gives the protein CSARSAIGTDTQYF.

The J gene is TRBJ2-2, the V gene TRBV20-1; tentatively, D is TRBD1 (6 bases). Trimming removed 5 bases from V and 4 bases from J, with 14 bases in between. Germline lookup yields CDR1 DFQATT and CDR2 SNEGSKA (reference sequence). The CDR3 is 14 residues long. CDR3 in amino acids: CSAYDRTSTGELFF. The CDR3 DNA sequence: TGCAGTGCTTATGACAGGACTTCCACCGGGGAGCTGTTTTTT.

The chain links TRBV20-1 to TRBJ2-3; 10 bases fit TRBD2. CDR1 and CDR2 (germline): DFQATT, SNEGSKA (reference sequence). Losses at the gene ends were 4 bases for V and 0 bases for J; bases not matched to a gene: 7. The CDR3 spans 16 residues. The CDR3 DNA reads as TGCAGTGCTACCGATCTACTAGCGGGAAGCACAGATACGCAGTATTTT. The encoded protein is CSATDLLAGSTDTQYF.

This clonotype was counted many times. The chain combines TRBV18 with TRBJ2-1; 10 nucleotides align to TRBD2. Trimming took 1 base from V and 8 from J; bases not matched to a gene: 5. CDR1 and CDR2 from the germline V gene are KGHSH and LQKENI. This CDR3 is 15 amino acids long. The CDR3, as DNA: TGTGCCAGCTCACCACTCTCTCTAGCGGGGGATGAGCAGTTCTTC. Amino acids: CASSPLSLAGDEQFF.

The V gene is TRBV20-1, the J gene TRBJ2-7; 7 nucleotides agree with TRBD2. This CDR3 is built from 15 residues. The junction had 12 bases not matched to a gene; V was cut back by 5 bases and J by 2 bases. Germline loops: CDR1 DFQATT, CDR2 SNEGSKA (reference sequence). The CDR3 protein is CSAPPPGGGPYEQYF. The CDR3 DNA follows: TGCAGTGCTCCCCCCCCGGGAGGAGGACCCTACGAGCAGTACTTC.

This clonotype has at least ten counts. The chain combines TRBV30 with TRBJ2-6; no clear D gene. The V end lost 3 bases, the J end lost 0 bases, and 6 bases lay between the germline ends. The CDR3 covers 14 residues. The germline gives CDR1 GTSNPN, CDR2 SVGIG (reference sequence). CDR3 region: CAWRGPSGANVLTF. The CDR3 bases are TGTGCCTGGAGGGGTCCCTCTGGGGCCAACGTCCTGACTTTC.

This clonotype was seen repeatedly, ten times or more. V is TRBV7-2 and J is TRBJ2-5, with D hard to call. The CDR3 sequence is 13 residues long. V lost 5 bases, J lost 0 bases, and 7 bases lay in between. Germline values: CDR1 SGHTA, CDR2 FQGNSA. The CDR3 DNA follows: TGTGCCAGCAGCATTCGGTACCAAGAGACCCAGTACTTC. It codes for CASSIRYQETQYF.

This clonotype was seen at least ten times. DNA of the CDR3: TGTGCCAGCAGTGAAAGAAGCATAACCTCAAAGGCTTTCTTT. Translated, it gives CASSERSITSKAFF. The V call is TRBV6-1, the J call TRBJ1-1, with D unresolved. There are 14 residues in the CDR3. The V end lost 2 bases, the J end lost 11 bases, and 18 bases lay between the germline ends. Germline CDR1 reads MNHNS; CDR2 reads SASEGT.

This clonotype showed up many times. The chain carries TRBV11-2 and TRBJ2-1; 10 nucleotides align to TRBD2. Trimming removed 6 bases from V and 7 bases from J; junction bases left unmatched: 21. Looked up from germline, CDR1 is SGHAT and CDR2 is FQNNGV. The CDR3 totals 19 residues. CDR3: CASSRFWVASGRGGNEQFF. The CDR3 DNA follows: TGTGCCAGCAGTCGATTCTGGGTGGCTAGCGGGAGAGGAGGTAATGAGCAGTTCTTC.

This clonotype has just a few counts. The CDR3 sequence: CASSPTSRSYEQYF. CDR3 nucleotide sequence: TGTGCCAGCAGCCCAACTAGCCGTTCCTACGAGCAGTACTTC. The chain employs TRBV7-9 and TRBJ2-7; tentative D call: TRBD2 (6 bases). Germline loops: CDR1 SEHNR, CDR2 FQNEAQ (reference sequence). The CDR3 has 14 amino acids. The ends were cut back, 5 bases at V and 1 base at J, with 12 bases in the middle.

The V and J genes are TRBV18 and TRBJ2-5; no definite D call. The CDR3 is made up of 17 amino acids. Germline-derived CDR1 and CDR2 are KGHSH and LQKENI. V dropped 3 bases and J dropped 9 bases, with 26 bases sitting between them. The CDR3, as DNA: TGTGCCAGCTCACCTGGACGGTCCCAAGCTGGTAATCGGGCCCAGTACTTC. This translates into CASSPGRSQAGNRAQYF. Full variable domain (remainder filled in from reference TRBV18 and TRBJ2-5): NAGVMQNPRHLVRRRGQEARLRCSPMKGHSHVYWYRQLPEEGLKFMVYLQKENIIDESGMPKERFSAEFPKEGPSILRIQQVVRGDSAAYFCASSPGRSQAGNRAQYFGPGTRLLVL.

J is TRBJ1-1 and V is TRBV9, with 10 bases aligning to TRBD1. The CDR3 spans 13 residues. The trim removed 4 bases at V and 11 bases at J, leaving 8 bases unmatched. CDR1 and CDR2 from the germline V gene are SGDLS and YYNGEE. CDR3 DNA: TGTGCCAGCAGCAAACGGCCGGACAGGGGGGCTTTCTTT. Protein product: CASSKRPDRGAFF.

The sample holds many counts of this clonotype. The V call is TRBV5-1, the J call TRBJ2-1, with no clear D. The germline gives CDR1 SGHRS, CDR2 YFSETQ. Trimming took 5 bases from V and 1 from J, leaving 13 bases between them. This CDR3 has 15 amino acids. DNA of the CDR3: TGCGCCAGCAGACCCGGTTCGAGATCCTACAATGAGCAGTTCTTC. Protein product: CASRPGSRSYNEQFF.

This clonotype was detected ten times or more. The rearrangement joins TRBV20-1 to TRBJ2-3, with 7 bases matching TRBD2. The CDR3 has 15 amino acids. After removal of 1 base from V and 3 bases from J, the junction contained 7 bases not matched to a gene. Germline V CDR1 and CDR2: DFQATT, SNEGSKA (reference sequence). The CDR3 region is CSARAREIFTDTQYF. CDR3 nucleotide sequence: TGCAGTGCTAGAGCGCGGGAGATTTTTACAGATACGCAGTATTTT.

This clonotype came up many times. The V call is TRBV11-3, the J call TRBJ2-1; D is unresolved. The CDR3 spans 13 residues. Germline loops: CDR1 SGHNT, CDR2 YENEEA. V lost 1 base, J lost 5 bases, and 6 bases lay in between. The CDR3 protein is CASSLVRHNEQFF. CDR3 coding DNA: TGTGCCAGCAGCTTAGTGAGGCACAATGAGCAGTTCTTC. Full variable domain (outside the CDR3, taken from reference TRBV11-3 and TRBJ2-1): EAGVVQSPRYKIIEKKQPVAFWCNPISGHNTLYWYLQNLGQGPELLIRYENEEAVDDSQLPKDRFSAERLKGVDSTLKIQPAELGDSAVYLCASSLVRHNEQFFGPGTRLTVL.

The chain couples TRBV11-2 to TRBJ2-1; D may be TRBD1 or TRBD2 (6 bases each). Germline CDR1 and CDR2: SGHAT and FQNNGV. Trimming left V 5 bases short and J 8 bases short, with 16 bases between. The CDR3 is made up of 14 amino acids. This chain's CDR3 is CASSVAGGWDEQFF. The CDR3 bases are TGTGCCAGCAGCGTAGCCGGGGGCTGGGATGAGCAGTTCTTC.

This clonotype turned up a few times. The chain recombines TRBV3-1 with TRBJ2-1; 13 bases fit TRBD2. The CDR3 length is 17 residues. Germline V gives CDR1 LGHDT, CDR2 YNNKEL (reference sequence). With 1 base clipped from V and 7 bases from J, the junction kept 7 bases outside the gene matches. CDR3 nucleotide sequence: TGTGCCAGCAGCCAAGGAGGGACTAGCGGGACCAGGAATGAGCAGTTCTTC. It yields the protein CASSQGGTSGTRNEQFF.